These 10 T cell receptor beta chains share one sample of origin, sequenced in a study of blood T cell repertoires in COVID-19. The table came from immunoSEQ multiplex PCR; TCRdb's copy has only in-frame clones and leaves some out. This table has under 250,000 clones, more than 65% appearing once. The sample consisted of peripheral blood. The receptors here all came from a man aged 45-65 years with active or convalescent COVID-19.

V usage is TRBV4-3 and J usage is TRBJ1-2, with TRBD1 as a possible D gene (6 bases). This CDR3 spans 15 amino acids. Germline CDR1 is LGHNA and CDR2 is YSLEER. The germline V and J ends were trimmed by 3 bases and 7 bases, with 18 bases remaining between them. The CDR3 loop is CASSHSFTGSGGYTF. The CDR3 DNA is TGCGCCAGCAGCCACTCGTTTACAGGGAGTGGTGGCTACACCTTC.

This chain connects TRBV7-2 to TRBJ1-1; unclear D gene. The CDR3 runs to 14 residues. The germline V gene has CDR1 SGHTA and CDR2 FQGNSA. Trimming cost V 1 base and J 0 bases, with 6 bases left between them. The CDR3 nucleotides are TGTGCCAGCAGCTTAGGACACCTGAACACTGAAGCTTTCTTT. It specifies CASSLGHLNTEAFF.

There are a few counts of this clone. The chain has TRBV7-9 and TRBJ1-2; D not resolved. Per germline, CDR1 SEHNR and CDR2 FQNEAQ (reference sequence). The CDR3 runs to 13 residues. The ends were cut back, 5 bases at V and 7 bases at J, with 14 bases in the middle. The CDR3 DNA sequence: TGTGCCAGCAGCCTGGACGGAGGCGGTGGCTACACCTTC. Encoded protein: CASSLDGGGGYTF.

The gene calls are TRBV11-3 and TRBJ2-1; no clear D gene. CDR3 size: 12 residues. Germline V CDR1 and CDR2: SGHNT, YENEEA. V shed 0 bases and J shed 9 bases, with 6 bases lying between them. CDR3 coding DNA: TGTGCCAGCAGCTTAGAGCACGGTGAGCAGTTCTTC. This translates into CASSLEHGEQFF.

The rearrangement uses TRBV4-1 and TRBJ1-4; 7 nucleotides match TRBD1. The junction had 20 bases not matched to a gene; V was cut back by 6 bases and J by 4 bases. The CDR3 loop spans 19 amino acids. Germline lookup yields CDR1 MGHRA and CDR2 YSYEKL. In DNA, the CDR3 is TGCGCCAGCAGTCAACTGCCCCCCCTCCGACAGGGCAATAATGAAAAACTGTTTTTT. Translation gives CASSQLPPLRQGNNEKLFF.

The sample holds one count of this clone. V gene TRBV28 combines with J gene TRBJ1-2; 9 bases line up with TRBD1. From germline, CDR1 is MDHEN and CDR2 SYDVKM. The CDR3 is 18 residues long. Losses at the gene ends were 1 base for V and 5 bases for J; bases not matched to a gene: 14. The CDR3 region is CASSLSGTGPIRGYGYTF. CDR3 DNA: TGTGCCAGCAGTTTATCCGGGACAGGGCCTATTAGGGGTTATGGCTACACCTTC.

J is TRBJ1-1 and V is TRBV7-2; 10 bases fit TRBD1. The CDR3 is 17 residues long. The germline gives CDR1 SGHTA, CDR2 FQGNSA. Losses at the gene ends were 0 bases for V and 0 bases for J; bases not matched to a gene: 4. The DNA for the CDR3 is TGTGCCAGCAGCTTAGCCGGGACAGGGGATGTGAACACTGAAGCTTTCTTT. Its protein product is CASSLAGTGDVNTEAFF.

The chain links TRBV5-8 to TRBJ1-5, with TRBD1 matching over 10 bases. CDR1 SGHTS and CDR2 YDEGEE come from the germline V gene. The CDR3 runs to 15 residues. Germline trimming cut 1 base from V and 11 bases from J; bases unmatched to any gene: 9. The CDR3: CASSLLGTGAWAQHF. CDR3 bases: TGTGCCAGCAGCTTGTTGGGGACAGGGGCTTGGGCCCAGCATTTT.

The chain employs TRBV28 and TRBJ1-5, with a weak D call TRBD1 (6 bases). This CDR3 has 15 residues. Trimming shortened V by 4 bases and J by 2 bases, and 12 bases separated the two germline ends. CDR1 is MDHEN and CDR2 is SYDVKM in the germline V gene. This CDR3 is CASSYAGVGNQPQHF. CDR3 coding DNA: TGTGCCAGCAGTTATGCAGGGGTAGGCAATCAGCCCCAGCATTTT.

This sequence joins TRBV7-9 and TRBJ1-2; D ambiguous. Trimming pared 1 base from V and 3 bases from J, leaving 6 bases between. There are 13 residues in the CDR3. Germline lookup yields CDR1 SEHNR and CDR2 FQNEAQ (reference sequence). CDR3 sequence (DNA): TGTGCCAGCAGCTTAGACAGATACTATGGCTACACCTTC. It specifies CASSLDRYYGYTF.